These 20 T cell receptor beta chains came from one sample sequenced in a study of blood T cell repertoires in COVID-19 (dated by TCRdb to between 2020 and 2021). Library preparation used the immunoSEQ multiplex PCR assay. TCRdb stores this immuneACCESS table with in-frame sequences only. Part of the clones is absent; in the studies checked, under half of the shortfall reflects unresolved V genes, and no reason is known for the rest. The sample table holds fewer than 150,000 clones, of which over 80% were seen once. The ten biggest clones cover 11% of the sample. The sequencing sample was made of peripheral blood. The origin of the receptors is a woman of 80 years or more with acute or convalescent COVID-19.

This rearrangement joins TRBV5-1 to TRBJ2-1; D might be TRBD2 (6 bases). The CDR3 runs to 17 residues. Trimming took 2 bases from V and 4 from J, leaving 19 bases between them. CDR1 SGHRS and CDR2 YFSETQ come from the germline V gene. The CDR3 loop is CASSLIAGSGSYNEQFF. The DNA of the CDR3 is TGCGCCAGCAGCTTAATCGCGGGCAGCGGGTCTTACAATGAGCAGTTCTTC.

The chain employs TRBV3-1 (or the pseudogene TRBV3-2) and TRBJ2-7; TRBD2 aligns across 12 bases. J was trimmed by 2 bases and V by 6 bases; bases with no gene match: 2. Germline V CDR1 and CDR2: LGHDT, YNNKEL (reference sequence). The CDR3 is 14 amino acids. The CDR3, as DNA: TGTGCCAGCAGTCTAGCGGGGGGGACCTACGAGCAGTACTTC. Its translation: CASSLAGGTYEQYF.

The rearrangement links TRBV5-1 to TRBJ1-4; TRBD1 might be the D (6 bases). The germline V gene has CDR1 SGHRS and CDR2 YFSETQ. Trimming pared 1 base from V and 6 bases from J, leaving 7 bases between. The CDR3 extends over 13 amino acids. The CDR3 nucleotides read TGCGCCAGCAGCTTGAAGGGGGATGAAAAACTGTTTTTT. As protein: CASSLKGDEKLFF.

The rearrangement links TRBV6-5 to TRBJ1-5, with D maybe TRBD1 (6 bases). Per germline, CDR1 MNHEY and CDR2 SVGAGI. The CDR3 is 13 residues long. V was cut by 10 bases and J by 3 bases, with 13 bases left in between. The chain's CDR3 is CAIQQGYNQPQHF. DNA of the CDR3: TGTGCCATTCAACAGGGATACAATCAGCCCCAGCATTTT.

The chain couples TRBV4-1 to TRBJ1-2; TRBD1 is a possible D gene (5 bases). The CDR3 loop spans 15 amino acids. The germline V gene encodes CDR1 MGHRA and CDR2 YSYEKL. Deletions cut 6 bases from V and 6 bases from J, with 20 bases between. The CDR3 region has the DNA TGCGCCAGCAGGGCGGTTGGGGGGGAAAATCATGGCTACACCTTC. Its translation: CASRAVGGENHGYTF.

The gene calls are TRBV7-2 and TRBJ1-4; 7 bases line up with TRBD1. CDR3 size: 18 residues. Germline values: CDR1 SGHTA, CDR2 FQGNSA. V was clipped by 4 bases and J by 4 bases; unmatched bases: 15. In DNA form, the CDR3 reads TGTGCCAGCAGCTCTCGGACAGGATTGGGCCCTGGTAATGAAAAACTGTTTTTT. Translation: CASSSRTGLGPGNEKLFF.

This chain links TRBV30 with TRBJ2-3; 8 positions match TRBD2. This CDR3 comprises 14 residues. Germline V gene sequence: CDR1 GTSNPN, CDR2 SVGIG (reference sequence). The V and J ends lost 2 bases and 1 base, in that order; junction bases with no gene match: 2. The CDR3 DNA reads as TGTGCCTGGAGTATACTAGCGGGCACAGATACGCAGTATTTT. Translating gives CAWSILAGTDTQYF.

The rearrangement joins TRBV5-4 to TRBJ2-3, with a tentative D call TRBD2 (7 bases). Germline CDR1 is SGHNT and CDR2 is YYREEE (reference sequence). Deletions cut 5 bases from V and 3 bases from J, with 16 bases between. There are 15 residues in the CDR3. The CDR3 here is CASSREGGGTDTQYF. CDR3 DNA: TGTGCCAGCAGTAGAGAAGGGGGGGGGACAGATACGCAGTATTTT.

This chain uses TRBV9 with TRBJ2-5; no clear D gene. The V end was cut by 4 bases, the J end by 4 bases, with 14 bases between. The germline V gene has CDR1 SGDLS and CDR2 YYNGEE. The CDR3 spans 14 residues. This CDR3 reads CASSLGLSGETQYF. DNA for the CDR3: TGTGCCAGCAGCTTAGGGTTGTCCGGAGAGACCCAGTACTTC.

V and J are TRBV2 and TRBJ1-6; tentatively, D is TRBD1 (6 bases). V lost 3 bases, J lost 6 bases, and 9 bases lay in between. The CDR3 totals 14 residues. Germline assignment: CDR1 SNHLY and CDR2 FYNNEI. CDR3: CASSDQGSNSPLHF. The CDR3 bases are TGTGCCAGCAGTGACCAGGGGTCTAATTCACCCCTCCACTTT.

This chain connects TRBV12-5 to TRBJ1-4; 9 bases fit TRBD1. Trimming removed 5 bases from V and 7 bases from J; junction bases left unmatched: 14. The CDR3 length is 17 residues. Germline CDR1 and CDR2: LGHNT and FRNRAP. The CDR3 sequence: CASGGWGQGDGSEKLFF. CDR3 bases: TGTGCTAGTGGTGGCTGGGGACAGGGCGACGGTAGTGAAAAACTGTTTTTT.

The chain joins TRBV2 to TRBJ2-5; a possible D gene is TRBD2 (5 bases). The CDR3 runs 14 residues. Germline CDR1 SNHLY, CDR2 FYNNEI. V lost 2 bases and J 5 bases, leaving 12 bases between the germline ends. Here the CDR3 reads CASSEQGPGETQYF. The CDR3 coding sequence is TGTGCCAGCAGTGAACAAGGCCCGGGGGAGACCCAGTACTTC. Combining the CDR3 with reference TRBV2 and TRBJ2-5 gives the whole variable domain EPEVTQTPSHQVTQMGQEVILRCVPISNHLYFYWYRQILGQKVEFLVSFYNNEISEKSEIFDDQFSVERPDGSNFTLKIRSTKLEDSAMYFCASSEQGPGETQYFGPGTRLLVL.

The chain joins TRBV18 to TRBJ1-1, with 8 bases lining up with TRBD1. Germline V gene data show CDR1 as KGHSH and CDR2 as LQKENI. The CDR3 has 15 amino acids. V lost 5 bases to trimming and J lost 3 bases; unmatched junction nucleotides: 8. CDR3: CASSFLQGGDTEAFF. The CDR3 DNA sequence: TGTGCCAGCTCATTCTTACAGGGGGGCGACACTGAAGCTTTCTTT.

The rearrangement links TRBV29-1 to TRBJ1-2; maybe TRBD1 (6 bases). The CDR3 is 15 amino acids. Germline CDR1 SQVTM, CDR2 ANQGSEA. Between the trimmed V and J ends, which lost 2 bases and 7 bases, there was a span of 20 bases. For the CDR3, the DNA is TGCAGCGTTGAACGGGCAGGGGCGGGAGCTTTTGGCTACACCTTC. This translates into CSVERAGAGAFGYTF.

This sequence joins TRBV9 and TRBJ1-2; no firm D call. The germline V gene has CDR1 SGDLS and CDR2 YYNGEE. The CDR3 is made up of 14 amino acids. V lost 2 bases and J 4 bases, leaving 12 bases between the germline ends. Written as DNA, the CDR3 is TGTGCCAGCAGCGTTGGGGAGGGTAGCTATGGCTACACCTTC. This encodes CASSVGEGSYGYTF.

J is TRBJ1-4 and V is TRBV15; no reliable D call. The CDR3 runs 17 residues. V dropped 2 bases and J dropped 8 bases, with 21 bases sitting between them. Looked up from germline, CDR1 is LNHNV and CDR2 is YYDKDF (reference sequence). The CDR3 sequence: CATSRPTHPGNREKLFF. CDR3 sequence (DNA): TGTGCCACCAGCAGACCCACCCACCCGGGGAATCGAGAAAAACTGTTTTTT.

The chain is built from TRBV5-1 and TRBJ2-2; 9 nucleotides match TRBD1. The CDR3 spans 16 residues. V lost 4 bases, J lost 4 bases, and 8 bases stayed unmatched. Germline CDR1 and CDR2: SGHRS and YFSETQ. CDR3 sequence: CASSTLTGGGTGELFF. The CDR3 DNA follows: TGCGCCAGCAGCACGCTGACAGGGGGTGGCACCGGGGAGCTGTTTTTT.

CDR3 amino acids: CASSPGGVRLEQFF. CDR3 DNA sequence: TGTGCCAGCAGCCCCGGGGGGGTGCGACTTGAGCAGTTCTTC. V gene TRBV7-9 combines with J gene TRBJ2-1; 8 bases line up with TRBD2. Per germline, CDR1 SEHNR and CDR2 FQNEAQ (reference sequence). The length of the CDR3 is 14 residues. V lost 5 bases to trimming and J lost 9 bases; unmatched junction nucleotides: 9.

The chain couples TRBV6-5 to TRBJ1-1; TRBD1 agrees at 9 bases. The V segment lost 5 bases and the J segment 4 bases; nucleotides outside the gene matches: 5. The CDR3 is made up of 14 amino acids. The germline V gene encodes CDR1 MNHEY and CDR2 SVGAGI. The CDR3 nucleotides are TGTGCCAGCAGTCGACAGGGGGTATTCACTGAAGCTTTCTTT. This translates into CASSRQGVFTEAFF.

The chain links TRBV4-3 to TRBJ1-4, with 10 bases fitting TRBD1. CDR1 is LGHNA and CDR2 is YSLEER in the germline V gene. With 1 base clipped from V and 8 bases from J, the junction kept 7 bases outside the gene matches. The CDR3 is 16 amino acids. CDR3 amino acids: CASSQASTGGNEKLFF. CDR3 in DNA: TGCGCCAGCAGCCAAGCTTCGACAGGGGGCAACGAAAAACTGTTTTTT.